This passage covers 15 T cell receptor beta chains from one sample sequenced in a study of OX40 agonist ivuxolimab in advanced cancers. Data came from immunoSEQ multiplex PCR; TCRdb stores just in-frame clones and leaves some out. The repertoire has approximately 100,000 clones, about 90% of them found once; the top ten carry roughly 0.77%. The specimen comprised CD4+ or CD8+ T cells sorted from blood, sampled in a trial of the OX40 agonist ivuxolimab. The receptors shown here come from an adult with an advanced solid tumor such as melanoma, head and neck, liver or kidney cancer.

The CDR3 nucleotides are TGTGCCAGCAGCTTAGGACAGGCAGATGAAAAACTGTTTTTT. It encodes CASSLGQADEKLFF. The chain joins TRBV7-9 to TRBJ1-4; a possible D gene is TRBD1 (6 bases). Trimming took off 1 base at V and 6 bases at J, with 9 bases between the two ends. Per germline, CDR1 SEHNR and CDR2 FQNEAQ (reference sequence). This CDR3 comprises 14 residues.

Concerning this clone itself: Germline is not matched at one junction end, which may reflect a read error. The gene calls are TRBV7-7 and TRBJ1-1; D possibly corresponds to TRBD1 (5 bases). Germline CDR1 is SSHAT and CDR2 is FNYEAQ (reference sequence). The CDR3 is 13 amino acids. The CDR3 region has the DNA TGTGCTAGCAGCCCAGGGCCGAACACTGAAGCTTTCTTT. Translated: CASSPGPNTEAFF.

CDR3 loop: CASSHGQGGYGYTF. The DNA of the CDR3 is TGTGCCAGCTCCCACGGACAGGGAGGCTATGGCTACACCTTC. The chain is built from TRBV18 and TRBJ1-2; 8 bases map to TRBD1. The V gene end was trimmed by 6 bases and the J gene end by 4 bases; junction bases not matched to a gene: 7. CDR1 KGHSH and CDR2 LQKENI come from the germline V gene. CDR3 size: 14 residues. The full variable domain, rest sourced from reference TRBV18 and TRBJ1-2, is NAGVMQNPRHLVRRRGQEARLRCSPMKGHSHVYWYRQLPEEGLKFMVYLQKENIIDESGMPKERFSAEFPKEGPSILRIQQVVRGDSAAYFCASSHGQGGYGYTFGSGTRLTVV.

V and J are TRBV4-3 and TRBJ2-3; 10 bases are a match to TRBD2. CDR1 and CDR2 from the germline V gene are LGHNA and YSLEER. The V and J ends lost 5 bases and 6 bases, in that order; junction bases with no gene match: 14. The CDR3 runs 17 residues. CDR3 bases: TGCGCCAGCAGCTCCCGGGTAGCGGGGGGAACTCGGGATACGCAGTATTTT. Protein sequence: CASSSRVAGGTRDTQYF.

This sequence joins TRBV30 and TRBJ1-3; no clear D. The CDR3 spans 12 residues. From germline, CDR1 is GTSNPN and CDR2 SVGIG (reference sequence). With 6 bases removed from V and 3 bases from J, the gap between germline ends came to 9 bases. CDR3 loop: CACYKGGNTIYF. The DNA for the CDR3 is TGTGCCTGTTATAAGGGTGGAAACACCATATATTTT.

V usage is TRBV7-2 and J usage is TRBJ2-5; 10 nucleotides line up with TRBD2. The CDR3 totals 16 residues. V shed 4 bases and J 2 bases; nucleotides not matched to a gene: 7. CDR1 SGHTA and CDR2 FQGNSA come from the germline V gene. This CDR3 is CASSSSSGGGQETQYF. CDR3 coding DNA: TGTGCCAGCAGCTCTTCTAGCGGGGGAGGTCAAGAGACCCAGTACTTC.

In this sample, this clone turned up once. This chain's CDR3 is CASSPLRGYEQYF. Written as DNA, the CDR3 is TGTGCCAGCTCACCTCTACGGGGCTACGAGCAGTACTTC. This chain links TRBV18 with TRBJ2-7, with a tentative D call TRBD2 (5 bases). Trimming cost V 3 bases and J 3 bases, with 9 bases left between them. Germline CDR1 is KGHSH and CDR2 is LQKENI. CDR3 length: 13 amino acids.

Notes on this clone: The germline gene is not matched at one end of the junction; a read error may be the cause. The chain links TRBV7-7 to TRBJ2-1, with 8 bases matching TRBD2. This CDR3 comprises 16 residues. From germline, CDR1 is SSHAT and CDR2 FNYEAQ (reference sequence). The CDR3 DNA follows: TGTGCTAGCAGCTTAGGGGGACTAGTCTCCTACAATGAGCAGTTCTTC. Translated, it gives CASSLGGLVSYNEQFF.

The chain combines TRBV7-2 with TRBJ1-2; 12 bases align to TRBD1. CDR1 is SGHTA, CDR2 FQGNSA, per germline. CDR3 length equals 16 residues. The ends lost 0 bases at V and 5 bases at J; junction bases unmatched: 4. The CDR3 spells CASSLAGQGAVYGYTF. The CDR3 DNA reads TGTGCCAGCAGCTTAGCGGGACAGGGGGCGGTTTATGGCTACACCTTC.

The V gene is TRBV25-1, the J gene TRBJ2-7; 8 bases are a match to TRBD1. The J segment lost 7 bases and the V segment lost 5 bases, leaving 10 bases of the junction unmatched. In germline, CDR1 is MGHDK, CDR2 SYGVNS. This CDR3 is built from 14 residues. The CDR3 protein is CASSRGTGIGEQYF. The CDR3 nucleotides are TGTGCCAGCAGTCGCGGGACAGGTATTGGAGAGCAGTACTTC.

The chain is built from TRBV30 and TRBJ1-2; 8 nucleotides line up with TRBD1. Germline assignment: CDR1 GTSNPN and CDR2 SVGIG (reference sequence). This CDR3 has 15 amino acids. The V gene end was trimmed by 3 bases and the J gene end by 4 bases; junction bases not matched to a gene: 10. DNA for the CDR3: TGTGCCTGGAGATCATTGGACAGGGTGGCCTATGGCTACACCTTC. Its protein is CAWRSLDRVAYGYTF. Together with reference TRBV30 and TRBJ1-2, the CDR3 gives the full variable domain: SQTIHQWPATLVQPVGSPLSLECTVEGTSNPNLYWYRQAAGRGLQLLFYSVGIGQISSEVPQNLSASRPQDRQFILSSKKLLLSDSGFYLCAWRSLDRVAYGYTFGSGTRLTVV.

The J gene is TRBJ2-2, the V gene TRBV19, with D unresolved. Germline lookup yields CDR1 LNHDA and CDR2 SQIVND (reference sequence). V was pared by 3 bases and J by 1 base, with 9 bases between. The CDR3 runs to 15 residues. The DNA of the CDR3 is TGTGCCAGTAGTATCGGTTCGGGGAACACCGGGGAGCTGTTTTTT. Encoded protein: CASSIGSGNTGELFF.

The V and J genes are TRBV7-2 and TRBJ2-1; D is unclear. Germline CDR1 SGHTA, CDR2 FQGNSA. Trimming left V 6 bases short and J 2 bases short, with 11 bases between. CDR3 length: 14 residues. The CDR3 DNA follows: TGTGCCAGCAGATCCCATAGGGCCTACAATGAGCAGTTCTTC. Its protein product is CASRSHRAYNEQFF.

This clone occurred once. The chain has TRBV19 and TRBJ2-3, with 12 nucleotides matching TRBD2. Trimming took 5 bases from V and 7 from J; bases not matched to a gene: 10. The CDR3 covers 16 residues. The germline CDR1 and CDR2 sequences are LNHDA and SQIVND (reference sequence). The DNA of the CDR3 is TGTGCCAGTAGTCCACTAGCGGGGGGAGGCGGGAATACGCAGTATTTT. Protein product: CASSPLAGGGGNTQYF.

The chain has TRBV6-5 and TRBJ1-1, with D unresolved. V lost 6 bases to trimming and J lost 1 base, with 12 bases between them. CDR3 length equals 14 residues. CDR1 is MNHEY and CDR2 is SVGAGI in the germline V gene. The DNA for the CDR3 is TGTGCCAGCAGGAGACCTTCCGGGAACACTGAAGCTTTCTTT. It yields the protein CASRRPSGNTEAFF.